A selection of T cell receptor beta chains follows, all from one sample in a study of shared clonotypes between healthy human individuals. Assay: immunoSEQ multiplex PCR; the TCRdb copy retains only in-frame clones and omits some. Here the sample spans about 2 million clones, about 95% being singletons. Sequencing was done on a sample of naive CD8+ T cells sorted from blood. These receptors were taken from a man younger than 35 in good health. Each CDR3 is given with its conserved first and last residue. D genes are given only for firm matches. Where a row states a size, it is once, few, many or the class of an expanded clone; other rows omit it.

TRBV25-1	.	14	TRBJ1-1	TRBD1	TGTGCCAGCAGTGGACAGGGGGGGAACACTGAAGCTTTCTTT	CASSGQGGNTEAFF
TRBV30	.	14	TRBJ1-5	.	TGTGCCTGGAGTGTCGGACACCTAAATCAGCCCCAGCATTTT	CAWSVGHLNQPQHF
TRBV14	.	14	TRBJ2-7	.	TGTGCCAGCAGCCAAGACAGGGGAGGGAACGAGCAGTACTTC	CASSQDRGGNEQYF
TRBV4-3	.	15	TRBJ2-7	.	TGCGCCAGCAGCCAAGTAGGTGGACAAGGATACGAGCAGTACTTC	CASSQVGGQGYEQYF
TRBV28	.	14	TRBJ2-2	TRBD2	TGTGCCAGCAGTCCGATTGGGCGGGAGGGGGAGCTGTTTTTT	CASSPIGREGELFF
TRBV9	.	14	TRBJ2-7	.	TGTGCCAGCAGCTTTGATTCAGGTGCCTACGAGCAGTACTTC	CASSFDSGAYEQYF
TRBV27	.	14	TRBJ1-1	.	TGTGCCAGCAGTTTGGGGGGTGCGAACACTGAAGCTTTCTTT	CASSLGGANTEAFF
TRBV11-2	.	15	TRBJ2-5	TRBD2	TGTGCCAGCAGCGCGACTAGCGGGGGTGGAGAGACCCAGTACTTC	CASSATSGGGETQYF
TRBV27	.	14	TRBJ2-3	.	TGTGCCAGCAGTTTCGAAGAGGACCTCGATACGCAGTATTTT	CASSFEEDLDTQYF
TRBV29-1	.	13	TRBJ2-1	TRBD2	TGCAGCGTTGAAGCGGGAGGATCCAATGAGCAGTTCTTC	CSVEAGGSNEQFF
TRBV25-1	once	18	TRBJ2-7	.	TGTGCCAGCAGTTTGGGCCTCCTTGGCAGTCCGATCGGGGTCGAGCAGTACTTC	CASSLGLLGSPIGVEQYF
TRBV13	few	15	TRBJ2-7	.	TGTGCCAGCAGCCAGCGCAGCGACAAGATCTACGAGCAGTACTTC	CASSQRSDKIYEQYF
TRBV5-1	.	17	TRBJ1-1	TRBD1	TGCGCCAGCAGCAAGGTCGGGGAGGGGGCGTCCGACACTGAAGCTTTCTTT	CASSKVGEGASDTEAFF
TRBV4-1	.	17	TRBJ2-1	.	TGCGCCAGCAGCCAACTTCCGGCCCAGGAGGGACTGAGTGAGCAGTTCTTC	CASSQLPAQEGLSEQFF
TRBV27	.	14	TRBJ1-2	.	TGTGCCAGCAGGATAGGGACACGGAACTATGGCTACACCTTC	CASRIGTRNYGYTF
TRBV29-1	.	12	TRBJ2-1	.	TGCAGCGTTGGACAGACCGATGTTGAGCAGTTCTTC	CSVGQTDVEQFF
TRBV5-6	.	13	TRBJ2-3	.	TGTGCCAGCAGCTTCTCCGACACAGATACGCAGTATTTT	CASSFSDTDTQYF
TRBV10-2	.	15	TRBJ2-2	.	TGCGCCAGCAGACAGGACCTTGCGAACACCGGGGAGCTGTTTTTT	CASRQDLANTGELFF
TRBV27	once	14	TRBJ2-6	.	TGTGCCAGCGGAACCCTCTCTGGGGCCAACGTCCTGACTTTC	CASGTLSGANVLTF
TRBV13	.	16	TRBJ1-1	.	TGTGCCAGCAGCGCAAACCCCCGAGAGGGGGACACTGAAGCTTTCTTT	CASSANPREGDTEAFF
TRBV13	.	13	TRBJ1-1	.	TGTGCCAGCAGCCTCCCAGGTCCCCAGGGAGCTTTCTTT	CASSLPGPQGAFF
TRBV6-1	.	13	TRBJ2-3	.	TGTGCCAGCAGTGACACACTAGAAGATACGCAGTATTTT	CASSDTLEDTQYF
TRBV27	once	14	TRBJ2-5	.	TGTGCCAGCAGTTTAGGGCCGCTACAAGAGACCCAGTACTTC	CASSLGPLQETQYF
TRBV5-1	.	15	TRBJ2-5	.	TGCGCCAGCAGCTCTGAATATGGGATCCAAGAGACCCAGTACTTC	CASSSEYGIQETQYF
TRBV19	once	15	TRBJ2-5	.	TGTGCCAGTAGTATTGGCGGGGCCACGGGAGAGACCCAGTACTTC	CASSIGGATGETQYF
TRBV9	.	13	TRBJ2-3	.	TGTGCCAGCGGGGGGTTTAGCACAGATACGCAGTATTTT	CASGGFSTDTQYF